This entry features one T cell receptor (beta chain) sequence. The data originate from a study of blood T cell repertoires in COVID-19. Study as a whole: T cells, B-cell-depleted T cells, or PBMCs provided the cDNA or gDNA that served as material.

Trimming removed 0 bases from V and 1 base from J; junction bases left unmatched: 3. CDR3 length: 16 residues. The V gene's germline CDR1 is LGHDT and CDR2 YNNKEL (reference sequence). Data came from immunoSEQ multiplex PCR; TCRdb stores just in-frame clones and leaves some out. The repertoire holds almost 55,000 clones, around 84% seen once, with about 3% in the top ten. The receptor's source is a man aged 50 to 60 with acute or convalescent COVID-19. The specimen was peripheral blood. The chain couples TRBV3-1 (or the pseudogene TRBV3-2) to TRBJ2-3; 8 bases match TRBD2. The CDR3 region is CASSQERAGGTDTQYF. DNA of the CDR3: TGTGCCAGCAGCCAAGAGCGAGCGGGAGGCACAGATACGCAGTATTTT.